This T cell receptor (beta chain) was recorded in a study of identifying expanded T cells in peripheral blood. Points from the study as a whole: Two-week clone count variance significantly increased as total template count grew.

The V and J ends lost 0 bases and 5 bases respectively, with 4 bases between them. The CDR3 sequence is 12 residues long. The germline CDR1 and CDR2 sequences are ENHRY and SYGVKD. On this clone: The antigen remains undetermined.

TCRdb keeps only in-frame clones here, not all; method: immunoSEQ multiplex PCR. The top ten hold 4.5% to 6.5% of the sample, which has 100,000 or so clones, over 70% seen once. The sequenced material came from blood. The V and J genes are TRBV10-3 and TRBJ2-5; D remains ambiguous. This sequence was found in a person between 18 and 70 years old in good health. DNA of the CDR3: TGTGCCATCAGTGAGTCAGCGGAGACCCAGTACTTC. It translates to CAISESAETQYF.